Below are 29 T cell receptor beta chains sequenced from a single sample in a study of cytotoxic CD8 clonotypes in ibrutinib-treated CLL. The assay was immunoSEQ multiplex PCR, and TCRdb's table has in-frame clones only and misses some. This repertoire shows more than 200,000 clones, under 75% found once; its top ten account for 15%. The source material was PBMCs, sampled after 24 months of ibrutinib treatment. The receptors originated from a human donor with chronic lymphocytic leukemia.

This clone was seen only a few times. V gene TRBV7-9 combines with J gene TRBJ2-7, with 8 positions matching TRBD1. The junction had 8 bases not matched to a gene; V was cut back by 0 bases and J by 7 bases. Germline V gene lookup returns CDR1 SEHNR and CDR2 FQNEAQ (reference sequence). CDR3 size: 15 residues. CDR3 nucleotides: TGTGCCAGCAGCTTAGCCCCAGGGGACAGGCCAGAGCAGTACTTC. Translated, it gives CASSLAPGDRPEQYF.

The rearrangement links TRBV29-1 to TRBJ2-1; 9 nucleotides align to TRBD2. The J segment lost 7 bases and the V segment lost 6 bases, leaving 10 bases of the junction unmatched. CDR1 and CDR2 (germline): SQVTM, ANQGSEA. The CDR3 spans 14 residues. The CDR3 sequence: CSVPWREGGNEQFF. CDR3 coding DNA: TGCAGCGTCCCCTGGCGGGAGGGTGGGAATGAGCAGTTCTTC.

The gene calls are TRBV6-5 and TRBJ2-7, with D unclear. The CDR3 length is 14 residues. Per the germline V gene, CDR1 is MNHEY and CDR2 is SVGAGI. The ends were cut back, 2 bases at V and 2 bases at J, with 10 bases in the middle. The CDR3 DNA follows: TGTGCCAGCAGTTACGGAGCCATCCCCTACGAGCAGTACTTC. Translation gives CASSYGAIPYEQYF.

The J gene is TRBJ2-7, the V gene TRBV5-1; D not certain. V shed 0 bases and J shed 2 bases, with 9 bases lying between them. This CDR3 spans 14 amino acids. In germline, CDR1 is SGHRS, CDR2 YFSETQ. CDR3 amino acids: CASSLATSPYEQYF. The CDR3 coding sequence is TGCGCCAGCAGCTTGGCGACTTCCCCCTACGAGCAGTACTTC.

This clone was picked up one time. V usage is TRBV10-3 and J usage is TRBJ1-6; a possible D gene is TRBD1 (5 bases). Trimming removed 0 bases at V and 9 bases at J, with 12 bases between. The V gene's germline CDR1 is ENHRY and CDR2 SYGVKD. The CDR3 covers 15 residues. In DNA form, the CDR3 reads TGTGCCATCAGTGAGTCGACAGTAACTACTTCACCCCTCCACTTT. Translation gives CAISESTVTTSPLHF.

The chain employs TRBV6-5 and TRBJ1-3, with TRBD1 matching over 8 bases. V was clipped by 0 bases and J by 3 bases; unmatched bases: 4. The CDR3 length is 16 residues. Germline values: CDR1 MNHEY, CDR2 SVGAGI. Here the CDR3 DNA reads TGTGCCAGCAGTTACTCTGGACAGGGTGGTGGAAACACCATATATTTT. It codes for CASSYSGQGGGNTIYF.

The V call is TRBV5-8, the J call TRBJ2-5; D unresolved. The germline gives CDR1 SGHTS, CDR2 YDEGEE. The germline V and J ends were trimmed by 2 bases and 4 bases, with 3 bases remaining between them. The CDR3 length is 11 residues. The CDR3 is CASSFPETQYF. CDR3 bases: TGTGCCAGCAGCTTTCCAGAGACCCAGTACTTC.

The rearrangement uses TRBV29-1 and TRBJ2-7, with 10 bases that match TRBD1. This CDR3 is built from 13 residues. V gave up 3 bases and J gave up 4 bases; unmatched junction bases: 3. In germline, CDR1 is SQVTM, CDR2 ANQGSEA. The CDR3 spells CSVDRTGGYEQYF. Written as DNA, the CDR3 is TGCAGCGTTGACCGGACAGGGGGTTACGAGCAGTACTTC.

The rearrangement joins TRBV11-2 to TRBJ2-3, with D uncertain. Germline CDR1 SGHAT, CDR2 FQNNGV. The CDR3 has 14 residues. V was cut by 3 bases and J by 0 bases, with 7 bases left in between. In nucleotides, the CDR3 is TGTGCCAGCAGCTTCCGTGCTAGCACAGATACGCAGTATTTT. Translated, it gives CASSFRASTDTQYF.

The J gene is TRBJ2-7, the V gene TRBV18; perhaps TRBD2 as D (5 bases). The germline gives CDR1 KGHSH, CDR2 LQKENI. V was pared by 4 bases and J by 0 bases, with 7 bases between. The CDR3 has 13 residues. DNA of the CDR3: TGTGCCAGCTCACGTCGGGACTCCTACGAGCAGTACTTC. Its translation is CASSRRDSYEQYF.

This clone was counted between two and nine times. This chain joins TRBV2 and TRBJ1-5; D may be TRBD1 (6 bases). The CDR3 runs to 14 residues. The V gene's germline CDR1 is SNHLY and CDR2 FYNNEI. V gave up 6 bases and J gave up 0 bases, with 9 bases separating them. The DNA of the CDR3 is TGTGCCAGCAGAGGACAGATTAGCAATCAGCCCCAGCATTTT. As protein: CASRGQISNQPQHF.

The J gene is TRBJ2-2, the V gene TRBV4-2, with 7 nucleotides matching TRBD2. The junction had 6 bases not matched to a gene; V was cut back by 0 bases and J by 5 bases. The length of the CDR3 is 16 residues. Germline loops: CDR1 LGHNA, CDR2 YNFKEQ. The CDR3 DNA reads TGTGCCAGCAGCCAAGAGGGAGCGGGACGAACCGGGGAGCTGTTTTTT. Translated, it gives CASSQEGAGRTGELFF.

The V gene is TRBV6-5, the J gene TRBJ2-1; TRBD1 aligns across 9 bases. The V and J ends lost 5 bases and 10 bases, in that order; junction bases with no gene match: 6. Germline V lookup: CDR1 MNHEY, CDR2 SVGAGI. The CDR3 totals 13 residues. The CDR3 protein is CASSPDRGYEQFF. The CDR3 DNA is TGTGCCAGCAGTCCGGACAGGGGTTACGAGCAGTTCTTC.

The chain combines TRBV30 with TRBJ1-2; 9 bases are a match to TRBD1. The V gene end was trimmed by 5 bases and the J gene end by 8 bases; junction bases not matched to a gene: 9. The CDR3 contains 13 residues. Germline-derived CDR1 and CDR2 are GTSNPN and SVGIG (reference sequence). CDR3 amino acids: CAWHTGGAEGYTF. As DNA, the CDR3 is TGTGCCTGGCACACAGGGGGCGCGGAGGGCTACACCTTC.

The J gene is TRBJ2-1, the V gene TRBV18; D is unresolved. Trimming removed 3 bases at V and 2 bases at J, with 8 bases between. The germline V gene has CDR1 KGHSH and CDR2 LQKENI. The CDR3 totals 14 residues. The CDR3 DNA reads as TGTGCCAGCTCACCCGTCCTAGCCTACAATGAGCAGTTCTTC. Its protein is CASSPVLAYNEQFF.

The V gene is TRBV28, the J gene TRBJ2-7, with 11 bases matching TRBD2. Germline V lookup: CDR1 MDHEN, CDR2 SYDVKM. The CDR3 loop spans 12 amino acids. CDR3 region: CATSGASYEQYF. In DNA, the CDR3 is TGTGCGACTAGCGGGGCCTCCTACGAGCAGTACTTC.

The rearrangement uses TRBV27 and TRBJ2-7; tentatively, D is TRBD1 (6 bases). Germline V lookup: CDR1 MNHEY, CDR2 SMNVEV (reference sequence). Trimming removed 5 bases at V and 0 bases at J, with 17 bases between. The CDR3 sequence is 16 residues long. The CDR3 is CASSTYGQMGSYEQYF. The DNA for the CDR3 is TGTGCCAGCAGTACATACGGACAGATGGGCTCCTACGAGCAGTACTTC.

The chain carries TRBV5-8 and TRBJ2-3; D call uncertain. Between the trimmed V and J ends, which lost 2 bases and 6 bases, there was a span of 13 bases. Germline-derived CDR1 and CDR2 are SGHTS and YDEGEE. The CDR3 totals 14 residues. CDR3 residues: CASSFTMLADTQYF. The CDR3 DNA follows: TGTGCCAGCAGCTTTACTATGCTTGCGGATACGCAGTATTTT.

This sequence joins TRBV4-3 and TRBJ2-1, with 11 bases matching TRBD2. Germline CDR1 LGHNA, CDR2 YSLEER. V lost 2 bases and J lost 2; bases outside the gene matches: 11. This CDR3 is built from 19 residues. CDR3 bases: TGCGCCAGCAGCCAAATAGGAGAGGATAGCGGGAGGGCCTACAATGAGCAGTTCTTC. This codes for CASSQIGEDSGRAYNEQFF.

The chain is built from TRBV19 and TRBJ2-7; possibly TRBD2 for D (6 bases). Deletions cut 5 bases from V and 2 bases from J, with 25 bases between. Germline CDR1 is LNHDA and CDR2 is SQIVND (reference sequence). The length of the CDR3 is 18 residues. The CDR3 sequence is CASSPRFYIGGFPYEQYF. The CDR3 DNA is TGTGCCAGTAGTCCGCGGTTTTATATAGGAGGGTTTCCCTACGAGCAGTACTTC.

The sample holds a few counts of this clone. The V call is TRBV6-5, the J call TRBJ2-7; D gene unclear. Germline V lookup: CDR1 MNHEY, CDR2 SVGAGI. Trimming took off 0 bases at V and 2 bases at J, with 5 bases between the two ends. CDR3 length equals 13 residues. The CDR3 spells CASSYSLAYEQYF. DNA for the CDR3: TGTGCCAGCAGTTACTCTTTGGCCTACGAGCAGTACTTC.

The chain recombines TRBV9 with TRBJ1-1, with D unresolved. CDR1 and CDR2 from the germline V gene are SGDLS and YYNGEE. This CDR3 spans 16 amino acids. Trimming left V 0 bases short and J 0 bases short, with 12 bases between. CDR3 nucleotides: TGTGCCAGCAGCGTAGGGGAAGTAATCCTGAACACTGAAGCTTTCTTT. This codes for CASSVGEVILNTEAFF.

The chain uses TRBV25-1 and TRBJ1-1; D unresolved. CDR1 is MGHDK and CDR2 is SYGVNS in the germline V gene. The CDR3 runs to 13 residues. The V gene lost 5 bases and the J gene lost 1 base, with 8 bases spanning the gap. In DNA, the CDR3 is TGTGCCAGCAGTTTGGAGGGGAACACTGAAGCTTTCTTT. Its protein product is CASSLEGNTEAFF.

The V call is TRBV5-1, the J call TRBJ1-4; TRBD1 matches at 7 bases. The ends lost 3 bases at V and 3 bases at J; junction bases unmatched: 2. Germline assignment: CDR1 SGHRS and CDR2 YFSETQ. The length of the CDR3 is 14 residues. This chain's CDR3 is CASSSTGSNEKLFF. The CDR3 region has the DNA TGCGCCAGCAGCTCGACAGGGTCTAATGAAAAACTGTTTTTT.

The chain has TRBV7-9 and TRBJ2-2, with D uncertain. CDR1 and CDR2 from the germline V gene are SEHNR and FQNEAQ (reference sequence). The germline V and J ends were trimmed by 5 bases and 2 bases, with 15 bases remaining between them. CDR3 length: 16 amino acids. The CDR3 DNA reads TGTGCCAGCAGCCCCGACCCCGAAGGAAACACCGGGGAGCTGTTTTTT. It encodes CASSPDPEGNTGELFF. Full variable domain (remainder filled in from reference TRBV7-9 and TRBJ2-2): DTGVSQNPRHKITKRGQNVTFRCDPISEHNRLYWYRQTLGQGPEFLTYFQNEAQLEKSRLLSDRFSAERPKGSFSTLEIQRTEQGDSAMYLCASSPDPEGNTGELFFGEGSRLTVL.

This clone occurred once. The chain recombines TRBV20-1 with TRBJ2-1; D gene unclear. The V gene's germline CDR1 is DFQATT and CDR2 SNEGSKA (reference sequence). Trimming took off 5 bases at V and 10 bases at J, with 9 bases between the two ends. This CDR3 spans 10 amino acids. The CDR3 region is CSAWKGEQFF. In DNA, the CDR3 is TGCAGTGCTTGGAAGGGAGAGCAGTTCTTC.

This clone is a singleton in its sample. The CDR3 reads CASGGLATRGDTQYF. DNA of the CDR3: TGTGCCAGCGGGGGACTAGCGACCCGAGGAGATACGCAGTATTTT. The chain combines TRBV7-8 with TRBJ2-3, with TRBD2 matching 10 bases. This CDR3 has 15 amino acids. Germline lookup yields CDR1 SGHVS and CDR2 FQNEAQ. J was trimmed by 5 bases and V by 8 bases; bases with no gene match: 10.

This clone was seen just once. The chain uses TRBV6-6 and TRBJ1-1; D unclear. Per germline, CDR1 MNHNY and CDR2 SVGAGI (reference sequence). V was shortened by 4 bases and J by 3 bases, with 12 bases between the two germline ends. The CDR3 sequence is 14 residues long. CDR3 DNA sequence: TGTGCCAGCAGTTTAACACCTCTCCACACTGAAGCTTTCTTT. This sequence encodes CASSLTPLHTEAFF.

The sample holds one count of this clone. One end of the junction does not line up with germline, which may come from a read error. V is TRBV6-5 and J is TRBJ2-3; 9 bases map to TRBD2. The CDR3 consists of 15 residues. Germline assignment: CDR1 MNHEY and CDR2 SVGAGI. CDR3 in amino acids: CASSGPGTSIDTQYF. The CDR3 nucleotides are TGTGCCAGCAGCGGGCCCGGGACTAGCATAGATACGCAGTATTTT.